This T cell receptor (beta chain) was sequenced in a study of shared clonotypes between healthy human individuals. As to this clone: Its antigen is currently unknown.

Study-level findings and limits: Expectations were that clonotype sharing among donors would be affected by sequencing depth.

This CDR3 has 14 residues. CDR1 LNHNV and CDR2 YYDKDF come from the germline V gene (reference sequence). Germline trimming cut 3 bases from V and 4 bases from J; bases unmatched to any gene: 6. This was a deep-level run. Sequencing on ten immunoSEQ deep assay plates was performed for unsorted PBMC DNA. Repertoires were generated with immunoSEQ multiplex PCR, while TCRdb's copy carries only in-frame clones and drops some. Among about half a million clones listed, over 75% were seen once. The specimen sequenced was PBMCs. The clonotype was recovered from a middle-aged woman in good health. Some clones in this sample may be carry-over from other donors' samples. The chain employs TRBV15 and TRBJ2-7; 7 bases are shared with TRBD2. CDR3 sequence (DNA): TGTGCCACCAGCAGGGCTAGCGGCACTTACGAGCAGTACTTC. Its protein product is CATSRASGTYEQYF.